This T cell receptor beta chain derives from a study of T cells in localized non-small cell lung cancer. Overall study results and limits: Sequence data derive from only one tumor region, so heterogeneity remains possible. In uninvolved adjacent lung, T cell clonality reached its highest value, exceeding tumor. Median detection of top 100 tumor clones in adjacent lung was about 60 clones. Greater T cell density in blood accompanied longer overall survival.

With regard to this clone: Antigen unknown.

The protocol was immunoSEQ multiplex PCR, while the TCRdb copy is restricted to in-frame clones and leaves out a portion. The sample yields under 35,000 clones, over 80% seen once. The CDR3 length is 14 residues. Germline CDR1 is SGHTA and CDR2 is FQGNSA. Trimming pared 5 bases from V and 2 bases from J, leaving 12 bases between. The chain recombines TRBV7-2 with TRBJ1-2; a possible D gene is TRBD1 (5 bases). Material: peripheral blood, obtained before any cancer treatment. The TCR was taken from a female donor over 55 with stage I lung adenocarcinoma. The CDR3 spells CASSITRDNYGYTF. CDR3 nucleotides: TGTGCCAGCAGCATAACACGGGACAACTATGGCTACACCTTC.